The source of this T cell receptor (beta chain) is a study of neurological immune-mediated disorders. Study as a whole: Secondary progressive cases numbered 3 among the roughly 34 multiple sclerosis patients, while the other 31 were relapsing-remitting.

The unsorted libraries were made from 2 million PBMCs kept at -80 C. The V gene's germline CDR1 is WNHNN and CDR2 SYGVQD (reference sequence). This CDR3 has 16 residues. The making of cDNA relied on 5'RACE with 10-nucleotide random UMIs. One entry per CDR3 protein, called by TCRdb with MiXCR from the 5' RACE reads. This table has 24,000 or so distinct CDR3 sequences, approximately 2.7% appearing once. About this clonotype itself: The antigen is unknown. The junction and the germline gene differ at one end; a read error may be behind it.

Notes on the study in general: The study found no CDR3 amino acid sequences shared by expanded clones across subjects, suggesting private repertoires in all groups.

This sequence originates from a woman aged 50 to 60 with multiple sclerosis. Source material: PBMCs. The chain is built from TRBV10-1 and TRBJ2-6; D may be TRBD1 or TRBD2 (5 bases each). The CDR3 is CASRRDRYSGAKVLTF. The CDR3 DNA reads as TGCGCCAGCAGAAGGGACCGTTACTCTGGGGCCAAAGTCCTGACTTTC.